What follows are 11 T cell receptor beta chains derived from one specimen sequenced in a study of cytomegalovirus exposure and HLA in healthy donors. The PCR was carried out with 60 Vbeta primers and 13 Jbeta primers. Assay: immunoSEQ multiplex PCR; the TCRdb copy retains only in-frame clones and omits some. The data contain about 120,000 clones, roughly 60% of them seen just once; the ten biggest clones take up more than 8.5%. Material: PBMCs. Receptors originate from a man aged 35 to 55 in good health and CMV-seropositive.

The V and J genes are TRBV5-1 and TRBJ1-2; 7 positions match TRBD1. Trimming cost V 0 bases and J 5 bases; bases outside gene matches: 7. Germline-derived CDR1 and CDR2 are SGHRS and YFSETQ. CDR3 length: 15 amino acids. Here the CDR3 DNA reads TGCGCCAGCAGCTTGGGATCCGGGACAGCTTATGGCTACACCTTC. Translated: CASSLGSGTAYGYTF. The whole variable domain, filled in from reference TRBV5-1 and TRBJ1-2, reads KAGVTQTPRYLIKTRGQQVTLSCSPISGHRSVSWYQQTPGQGLQFLFEYFSETQRNKGNFPGRFSGRQFSNSRSEMNVSTLELGDSALYLCASSLGSGTAYGYTFGSGTRLTVV.

The chain carries TRBV6-5 and TRBJ2-3; 8 bases map to TRBD2. The CDR3 spans 15 residues. The ends lost 6 bases at V and 1 base at J; junction bases unmatched: 6. Germline V gene data show CDR1 as MNHEY and CDR2 as SVGAGI. CDR3 DNA sequence: TGTGCCAGCAGCATAACGGGGGGGGGCACAGATACGCAGTATTTT. Translation gives CASSITGGGTDTQYF.

This chain joins TRBV19 and TRBJ1-6, with a possible D match to TRBD1 (6 bases). CDR3 size: 13 residues. CDR1 and CDR2 from the germline V gene are LNHDA and SQIVND (reference sequence). The V gene lost 5 bases and the J gene lost 9 bases, with 11 bases spanning the gap. The CDR3 DNA reads TGTGCCAGTAGTTTGGGACAACCTTCACCCCTCCACTTT. Amino acid sequence: CASSLGQPSPLHF.

V gene TRBV30 combines with J gene TRBJ2-1, with 16 bases lining up with TRBD2. V was pared by 5 bases and J by 12 bases, with 7 bases of the junction left unmatched. Germline lookup yields CDR1 GTSNPN and CDR2 SVGIG (reference sequence). CDR3 length equals 14 residues. The CDR3 sequence: CAWVPGLAGGLQFF. For the CDR3, the DNA is TGTGCCTGGGTTCCGGGACTAGCGGGAGGGCTGCAGTTCTTC. The entire variable domain, with the rest obtained from reference TRBV30 and TRBJ2-1, is as follows: SQTIHQWPATLVQPVGSPLSLECTVEGTSNPNLYWYRQAAGRGLQLLFYSVGIGQISSEVPQNLSASRPQDRQFILSSKKLLLSDSGFYLCAWVPGLAGGLQFFGPGTRLTVL.

This clone turned up a few times. This chain uses TRBV7-3 with TRBJ2-3, with a possible D match to TRBD2 (7 bases). The CDR3 runs 15 residues. V was shortened by 2 bases and J by 0 bases, with 9 bases between the two germline ends. Germline V gene sequence: CDR1 SGHTA, CDR2 FQGTGA. The CDR3 DNA sequence: TGTGCCAGCAGCTTACGCGGGGGCAGCACAGATACGCAGTATTTT. Translation: CASSLRGGSTDTQYF.

As concerns this clone: The sample carries other DNA sequences with the same CDR3. The chain has TRBV7-9 and TRBJ2-7, with 7 nucleotides matching TRBD1. V shed 1 base, J shed 1 base, and the junction held 1 base outside the gene matches. CDR1 and CDR2 (germline): SEHNR, FQNEAQ (reference sequence). The CDR3 loop spans 14 amino acids. The CDR3 reads CASSLEGQSYEQYF. DNA of the CDR3: TGTGCCAGCAGCTTAGAGGGACAGTCCTACGAGCAGTACTTC.

The rearrangement links TRBV9 to TRBJ2-6; tentatively, D is TRBD1 (5 bases). V lost 2 bases to trimming and J lost 1 base, with 7 bases between them. The germline gives CDR1 SGDLS, CDR2 YYNGEE. This CDR3 spans 15 amino acids. CDR3 DNA sequence: TGTGCCAGCAGCGTTAGACAGTCTGGGGCCAACGTCCTGACTTTC. It translates to CASSVRQSGANVLTF.

V is TRBV2 and J is TRBJ1-3; no firm D call. V was shortened by 7 bases and J by 2 bases, with 12 bases between the two germline ends. In germline, CDR1 is SNHLY, CDR2 FYNNEI. CDR3 length: 14 residues. CDR3 protein: CASIRTDTGNTIYF. In DNA, the CDR3 is TGTGCCAGCATACGGACTGATACTGGAAACACCATATATTTT.

This clone was seen once. The chain carries TRBV7-7 and TRBJ2-5; 8 bases are a match to TRBD2. CDR1 is SSHAT, CDR2 FNYEAQ, per germline (reference sequence). The CDR3 consists of 15 residues. Trimming took 8 bases from V and 3 from J; bases not matched to a gene: 11. CDR3 DNA sequence: TGTGCCAGCTCCGGGGCCCCGGGGGGGAAAGAGACCCAGTACTTC. This encodes CASSGAPGGKETQYF.

This clone appeared a few times. V and J are TRBV7-9 and TRBJ2-1, with D perhaps matching TRBD1 (6 bases). CDR1 is SEHNR and CDR2 is FQNEAQ in the germline V gene (reference sequence). This CDR3 region has 15 residues. V was shortened by 3 bases and J by 5 bases, with 14 bases between the two germline ends. CDR3 coding DNA: TGTGCCAGCAGCTTCGGGACATCCTTTGACAATGAGCAGTTCTTC. It specifies CASSFGTSFDNEQFF.

This sequence joins TRBV28 and TRBJ2-2; 7 nucleotides match TRBD1. Trimming at V came to 10 bases and at J to 3 bases, leaving 8 bases not matched to a gene. There are 14 residues in the CDR3. From germline, CDR1 is MDHEN and CDR2 SYDVKM. The CDR3 bases are TGTGCCACCCGTCGGGACAGCTACACCGGGGAGCTGTTTTTT. Translating it yields CATRRDSYTGELFF.